The entry that follows covers one T cell receptor beta chain sequence. Its antigen is not known. This sample stems from a study of OX40 agonist ivuxolimab in advanced cancers. For the study at large: Prior anti-PD-1, anti-PD-L1 or anti-CTLA-4 therapy did not bar entry, and 40% had some.

CDR1 and CDR2 from the germline V gene are SGHNT and YYREEE (reference sequence). This CDR3 has 12 residues. Trimming removed 1 base from V and 5 bases from J, with 4 bases in between. Clones were read by immunoSEQ multiplex PCR, and TCRdb kept only the in-frame ones, dropping some. Of tens of thousands of clones in the sample, 80% to 90% were seen once. Study observations and caveats: Within 6 weeks, CD4+ and CD8+ blood T cells expanded clonally at 0.1 to 3.0 mg/kg. Individuals who were partial responders at 0.1-3.0 mg/kg had clonal expansion that ranked among the lowest.

The source is an adult with an advanced solid tumor such as melanoma, head and neck, liver or kidney cancer. The J gene is TRBJ2-1, the V gene TRBV5-4; D uncertain. The sample was CD4+ or CD8+ T cells sorted from blood, taken in a trial of the OX40 agonist ivuxolimab. In DNA, the CDR3 is TGTGCCAGCAGCTTGAATAACAATGAGCAGTTCTTC. Encoded protein: CASSLNNNEQFF.